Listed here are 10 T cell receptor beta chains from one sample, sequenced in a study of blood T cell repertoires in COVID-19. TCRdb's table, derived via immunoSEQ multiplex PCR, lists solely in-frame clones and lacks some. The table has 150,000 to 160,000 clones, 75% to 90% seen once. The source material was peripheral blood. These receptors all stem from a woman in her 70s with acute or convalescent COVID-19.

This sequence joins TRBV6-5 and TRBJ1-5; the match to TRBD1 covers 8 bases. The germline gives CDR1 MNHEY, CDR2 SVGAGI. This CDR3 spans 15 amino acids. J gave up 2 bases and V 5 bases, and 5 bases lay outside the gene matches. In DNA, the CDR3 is TGTGCCAGCAGTACAATGACAGGGGGCAATCAGCCCCAGCATTTT. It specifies CASSTMTGGNQPQHF.

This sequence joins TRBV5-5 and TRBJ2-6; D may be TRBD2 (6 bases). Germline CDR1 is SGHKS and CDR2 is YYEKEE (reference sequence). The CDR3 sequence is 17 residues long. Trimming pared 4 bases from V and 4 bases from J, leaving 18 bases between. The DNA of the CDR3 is TGTGCCAGCAGCCCCAGAGGGACTGGCTCGGGGGCCAACGTCCTGACTTTC. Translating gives CASSPRGTGSGANVLTF.

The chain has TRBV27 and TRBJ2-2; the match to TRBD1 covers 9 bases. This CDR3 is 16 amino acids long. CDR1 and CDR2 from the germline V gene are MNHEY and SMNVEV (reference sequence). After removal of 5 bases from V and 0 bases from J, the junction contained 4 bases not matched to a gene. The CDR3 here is CASSDDRGANTGELFF. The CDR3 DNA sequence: TGTGCCAGCAGTGATGACAGGGGGGCGAACACCGGGGAGCTGTTTTTT.

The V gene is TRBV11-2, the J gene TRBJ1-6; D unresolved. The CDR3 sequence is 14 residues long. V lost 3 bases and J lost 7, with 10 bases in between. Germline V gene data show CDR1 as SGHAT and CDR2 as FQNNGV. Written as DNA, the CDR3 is TGTGCCAGCAGCTTTGGACGGGAAAATTCACCCCTCCACTTT. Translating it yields CASSFGRENSPLHF.

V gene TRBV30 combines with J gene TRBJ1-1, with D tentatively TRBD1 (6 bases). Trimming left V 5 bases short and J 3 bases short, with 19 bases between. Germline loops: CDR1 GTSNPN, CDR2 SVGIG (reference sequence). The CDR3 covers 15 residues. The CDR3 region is CAWFPTRPGDTEAFF. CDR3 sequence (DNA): TGTGCCTGGTTTCCAACCCGACCAGGGGACACTGAAGCTTTCTTT.

The CDR3 DNA is TGTGCCAGCAGCCAGGCCAGCGGGGTTGGGGAGCAGTACGTC. Translating gives CASSQASGVGEQYV. V gene TRBV4-2 combines with J gene TRBJ2-7; 7 positions agree with TRBD2. The CDR3 length is 14 residues. J lost 7 bases, V lost 3 bases, and 9 bases had no gene match. Germline loops: CDR1 LGHNA, CDR2 YNFKEQ.

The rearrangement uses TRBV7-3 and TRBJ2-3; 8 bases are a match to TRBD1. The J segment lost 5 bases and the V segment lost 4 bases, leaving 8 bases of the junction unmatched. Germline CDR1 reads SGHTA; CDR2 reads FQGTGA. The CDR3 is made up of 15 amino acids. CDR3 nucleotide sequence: TGTGCCAGCAGCTCAGGACAGGGACTTGGAGATACGCAGTATTTT. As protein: CASSSGQGLGDTQYF.

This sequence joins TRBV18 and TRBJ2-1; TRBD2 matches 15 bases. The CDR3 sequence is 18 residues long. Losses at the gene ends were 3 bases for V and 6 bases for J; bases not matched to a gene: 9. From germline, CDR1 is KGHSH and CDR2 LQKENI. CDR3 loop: CASSPRTSGGALFNEQFF. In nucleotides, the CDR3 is TGTGCCAGCTCACCTAGGACTAGCGGGGGGGCCTTGTTCAATGAGCAGTTCTTC.

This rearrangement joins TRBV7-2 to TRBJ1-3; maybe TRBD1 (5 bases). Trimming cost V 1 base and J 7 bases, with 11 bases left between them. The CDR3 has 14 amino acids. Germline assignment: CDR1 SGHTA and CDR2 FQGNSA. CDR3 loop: CASSLESGPNTIYF. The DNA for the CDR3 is TGTGCCAGCAGCTTAGAATCAGGGCCTAACACCATATATTTT.

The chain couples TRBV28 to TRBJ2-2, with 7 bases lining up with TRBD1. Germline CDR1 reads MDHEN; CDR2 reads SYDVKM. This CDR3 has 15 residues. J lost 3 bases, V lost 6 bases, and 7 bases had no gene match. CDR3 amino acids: CASSPGGRDTGELFF. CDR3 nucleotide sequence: TGTGCCAGCAGCCCAGGGGGAAGGGACACCGGGGAGCTGTTTTTT.